The 13 T cell receptor beta chains below come from one sample, sequenced in a study of shared clonotypes between healthy human individuals. Produced via immunoSEQ multiplex PCR; TCRdb's table is partial and in-frame only. The table records about 500,000 clones, 75% to 80% of them present only once. What was sequenced was PBMCs. Source of these receptors: a middle-aged woman in good health. Some clones in this sample may be carry-over from other donors' samples.

The genes are TRBV2 and TRBJ2-5, with 9 bases identical to TRBD1. The V gene end was trimmed by 0 bases and the J gene end by 0 bases; junction bases not matched to a gene: 2. Germline V CDR1 and CDR2: SNHLY, FYNNEI. The CDR3 extends over 16 amino acids. The CDR3 protein is CASSEAGQGYQETQYF. CDR3 nucleotide sequence: TGTGCCAGCAGTGAAGCCGGACAGGGGTACCAAGAGACCCAGTACTTC.

This clone has just a few counts. The CDR3 DNA reads TGCGCCAGCAGATGGGAGAGCTCCTACAATGAGCAGTTCTTC. Translating it yields CASRWESSYNEQFF. The rearrangement joins TRBV4-1 to TRBJ2-1; TRBD2 might be the D (5 bases). Germline V gene lookup returns CDR1 MGHRA and CDR2 YSYEKL. The length of the CDR3 is 14 residues. V lost 6 bases to trimming and J lost 0 bases, with 9 bases between them.

This rearrangement joins TRBV6-6 to TRBJ2-2, with D possibly being TRBD2 (6 bases). The CDR3 has 15 residues. The ends were cut back, 6 bases at V and 4 bases at J, with 15 bases in the middle. Germline lookup yields CDR1 MNHNY and CDR2 SVGAGI (reference sequence). The CDR3 region has the DNA TGTGCCAGCAGACTAGCCGGGACGGCCACCGGGGAGCTGTTTTTT. It yields the protein CASRLAGTATGELFF.

The CDR3 sequence: CASSQDWITYEQYF. The DNA of the CDR3 is TGCGCCAGCAGCCAAGATTGGATTACCTACGAGCAGTACTTC. This rearrangement joins TRBV4-3 to TRBJ2-7; D unclear. The germline gives CDR1 LGHNA, CDR2 YSLEER. The length of the CDR3 is 14 residues. V lost 0 bases to trimming and J lost 2 bases, with 8 bases between them.

The rearrangement joins TRBV5-4 to TRBJ1-4; 10 bases match TRBD1. This CDR3 comprises 15 residues. Germline CDR1 reads SGHNT; CDR2 reads YYREEE (reference sequence). V trimming: 1 base; J trimming: 8 bases; junction bases outside the gene matches: 5. The CDR3 loop is CASSLRDRGGEKLFF. The CDR3 bases are TGTGCCAGCAGCTTGCGGGACAGGGGTGGGGAAAAACTGTTTTTT.

This clone showed up many times. In the same sample, other DNA sequences code for this CDR3. The chain recombines TRBV19 with TRBJ1-5; 10 positions agree with TRBD1. V lost 4 bases and J lost 5; bases outside the gene matches: 11. The CDR3 sequence is 17 residues long. CDR1 is LNHDA, CDR2 SQIVND, per germline (reference sequence). The CDR3 spells CASSSPPGQGTDQPQHF. Here the CDR3 DNA reads TGTGCCAGTAGTAGTCCTCCGGGACAGGGGACGGATCAGCCCCAGCATTTT.

The V gene is TRBV21-1, the J gene TRBJ2-2. TRBV21-1 is assigned pseudogene status. The CDR3 has 12 residues. CDR3 loop: CASSKITGELFF. The DNA of the CDR3 is TGTGCCAGCAGCAAAATCACCGGGGAGCTGTTTTTT.

V usage is TRBV7-2 and J usage is TRBJ2-5; TRBD1 aligns across 7 bases. The CDR3 covers 13 residues. The V segment lost 5 bases and the J segment 2 bases; nucleotides outside the gene matches: 2. Germline V gene data show CDR1 as SGHTA and CDR2 as FQGNSA. The DNA for the CDR3 is TGTGCCAGCAGCCCGGGACAGCAAGAGACCCAGTACTTC. Translated: CASSPGQQETQYF.

The CDR3 reads CASSLSSGYGGYTF. CDR3 coding DNA: TGCGCCAGCAGCTTGTCCTCCGGGTATGGAGGCTACACCTTC. The rearrangement uses TRBV5-1 and TRBJ1-2; D remains ambiguous. Trimming pared 1 base from V and 8 bases from J, leaving 15 bases between. This CDR3 has 14 residues. Germline V lookup: CDR1 SGHRS, CDR2 YFSETQ. The full variable domain, completed using reference TRBV5-1 and TRBJ1-2, is KAGVTQTPRYLIKTRGQQVTLSCSPISGHRSVSWYQQTPGQGLQFLFEYFSETQRNKGNFPGRFSGRQFSNSRSEMNVSTLELGDSALYLCASSLSSGYGGYTFGSGTRLTVV.

This clone appeared a single time. V usage is TRBV9 and J usage is TRBJ2-7; 7 bases fit TRBD1. The V gene end was trimmed by 3 bases and the J gene end by 3 bases; junction bases not matched to a gene: 6. Germline CDR1 is SGDLS and CDR2 is YYNGEE. The CDR3 length is 14 residues. The CDR3 protein is CASSETGAGYEQYF. The DNA for the CDR3 is TGTGCCAGCAGCGAAACAGGGGCCGGCTACGAGCAGTACTTC.

V usage is TRBV6-5 and J usage is TRBJ2-1; 12 bases agree with TRBD2. The junction had 6 bases not matched to a gene; V was cut back by 10 bases and J by 2 bases. The CDR3 is 15 amino acids. Germline-derived CDR1 and CDR2 are MNHEY and SVGAGI. CDR3: CANQTSGSPYNEQFF. For the CDR3, the DNA is TGTGCCAACCAGACTAGCGGGAGTCCCTACAATGAGCAGTTCTTC.

The chain has TRBV28 and TRBJ1-5; 8 positions match TRBD1. Looked up from germline, CDR1 is MDHEN and CDR2 is SYDVKM. The trim removed 4 bases at V and 7 bases at J, leaving 9 bases unmatched. The CDR3 consists of 15 residues. CDR3 protein: CASSWTGSRQQPQHF. In DNA, the CDR3 is TGTGCCAGCAGTTGGACAGGGAGTCGTCAGCAGCCCCAGCATTTT.

A few counts support this clone. V gene TRBV10-2 combines with J gene TRBJ2-1, with 10 bases fitting TRBD2. V gave up 0 bases and J gave up 6 bases; unmatched junction bases: 5. Germline V gene lookup returns CDR1 WSHSY and CDR2 SAAADI. This CDR3 is 16 amino acids long. As DNA, the CDR3 is TGCGCCAGCAGTGAGTCGGGGCCTAGCGGGAGCAATGAGCAGTTCTTC. Translation gives CASSESGPSGSNEQFF.